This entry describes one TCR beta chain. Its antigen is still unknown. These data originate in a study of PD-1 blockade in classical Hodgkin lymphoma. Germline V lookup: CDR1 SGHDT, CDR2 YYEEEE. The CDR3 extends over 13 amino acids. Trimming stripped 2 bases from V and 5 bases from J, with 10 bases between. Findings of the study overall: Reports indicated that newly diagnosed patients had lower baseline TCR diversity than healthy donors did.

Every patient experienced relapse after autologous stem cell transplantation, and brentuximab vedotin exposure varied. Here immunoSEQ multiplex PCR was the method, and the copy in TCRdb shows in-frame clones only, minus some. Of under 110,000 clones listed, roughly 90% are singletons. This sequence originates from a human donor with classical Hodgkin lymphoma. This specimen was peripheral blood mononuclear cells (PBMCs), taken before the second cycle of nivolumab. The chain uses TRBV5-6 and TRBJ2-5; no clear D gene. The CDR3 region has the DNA TGTGCCAGCAGCTTACCGATTGGGGAGACCCAGTACTTC. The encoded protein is CASSLPIGETQYF.